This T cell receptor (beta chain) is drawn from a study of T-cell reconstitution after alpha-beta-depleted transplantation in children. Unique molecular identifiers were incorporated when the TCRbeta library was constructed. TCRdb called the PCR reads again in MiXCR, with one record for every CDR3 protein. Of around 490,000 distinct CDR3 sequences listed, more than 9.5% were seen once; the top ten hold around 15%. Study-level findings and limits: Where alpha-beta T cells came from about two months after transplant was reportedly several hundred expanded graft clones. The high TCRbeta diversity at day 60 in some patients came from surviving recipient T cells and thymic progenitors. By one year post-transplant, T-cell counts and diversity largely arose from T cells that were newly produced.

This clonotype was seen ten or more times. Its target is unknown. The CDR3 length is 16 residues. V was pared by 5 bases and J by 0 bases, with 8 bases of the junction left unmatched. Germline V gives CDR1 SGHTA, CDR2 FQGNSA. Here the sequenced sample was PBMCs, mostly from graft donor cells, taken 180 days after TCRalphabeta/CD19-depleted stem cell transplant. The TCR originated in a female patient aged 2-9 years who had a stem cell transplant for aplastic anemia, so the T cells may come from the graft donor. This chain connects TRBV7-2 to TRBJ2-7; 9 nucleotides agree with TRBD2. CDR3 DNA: TGTGCCAGCAGCCTGGTGGCGGGAGGGCCCTCCTACGAGCAGTACTTC. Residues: CASSLVAGGPSYEQYF.